This T cell receptor (beta chain) was identified during a study of CD8+ T cells in alopecia areata. Study-wide points: Lesional scalp, notably in alopecia totalis/universalis, had clonality above that of normal scalp.

Details on this clone: The antigen is not known.

Extraction of RNA preceded its reverse transcription into cDNA, which served as the sequencing template. Generated by immunoSEQ multiplex PCR, the TCRdb table keeps only in-frame clones and is missing some. The sample has fewer than 150,000 clones, roughly 68% seen once. Sample: CD4+ T cells sorted from blood. This TCR derives from a human donor in good health.

CDR3: CASSVGPDTQYF. The CDR3 DNA is TGTGCCAGCAGCGTAGGTCCAGATACGCAGTATTTT. The rearrangement uses TRBV9 and TRBJ2-3, with D unresolved. This CDR3 is 12 amino acids long. The V end was cut by 0 bases, the J end by 4 bases, with 3 bases between. Germline V gene lookup returns CDR1 SGDLS and CDR2 YYNGEE.